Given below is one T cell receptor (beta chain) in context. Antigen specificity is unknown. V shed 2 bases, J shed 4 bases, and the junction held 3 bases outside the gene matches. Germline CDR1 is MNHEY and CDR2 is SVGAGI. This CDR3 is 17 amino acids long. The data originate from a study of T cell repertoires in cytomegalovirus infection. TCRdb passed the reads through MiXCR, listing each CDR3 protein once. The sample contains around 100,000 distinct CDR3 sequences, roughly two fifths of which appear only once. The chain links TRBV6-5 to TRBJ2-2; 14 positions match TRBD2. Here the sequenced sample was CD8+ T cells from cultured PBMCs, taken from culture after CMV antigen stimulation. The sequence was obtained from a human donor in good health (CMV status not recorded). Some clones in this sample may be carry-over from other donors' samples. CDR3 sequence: CASSYGLAGGPTGELFF. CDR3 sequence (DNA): TGTGCCAGCAGTTACGGACTAGCGGGGGGCCCCACCGGGGAGCTGTTTTTT.